This record concerns one TCR beta chain sequence. Trimming cost V 4 bases and J 5 bases, with 8 bases left between them. The CDR3 has 13 amino acids. Germline V gene data show CDR1 as MDHEN and CDR2 as SYDVKM. The record originates from a study of Ad26.COV2.S vaccination and SARS-CoV-2 variants. Here immunoSEQ multiplex PCR was the method, and the copy in TCRdb shows in-frame clones only, minus some. Here the sample spans 300,000 to 350,000 clones, 85% to 90% being singletons. Treatment noted: some 20 received Ad26.COV2.S at low or high dose, single or two shots; 5 received placebo; per-sample allocation not given. At day 63 after the first vaccine or placebo injection, samples were drawn. Ad26 vector vaccine expressed Wuhan-strain SARS-CoV-2 spike.

The chain joins TRBV28 to TRBJ1-4; a possible D gene is TRBD1 (5 bases). This specimen consisted of peripheral blood, obtained in a trial of Ad26.COV2.S vaccine versus placebo. The receptor was derived from a person between 18 and 65 years old who received the Ad26.COV2.S COVID-19 vaccine or a placebo. CDR3 protein: CASSSGANEKLFF. CDR3 sequence (DNA): TGTGCCAGCAGTTCCGGGGCGAATGAAAAACTGTTTTTT.